The entry below gives a single T cell receptor (beta chain) sequence along with its context. At one boundary the junction diverges from the germline segment, which might be a read error. The data belong to a study of blood T cell repertoires in COVID-19. Method: immunoSEQ multiplex PCR; TCRdb's copy keeps in-frame clones and lacks some. The sample has over 90,000 clones; 80% to 95% are singletons. The receptor's source is a woman aged 45-59 years with COVID-19, enrolled during active disease. The source material was peripheral blood.

The CDR3 DNA sequence: TGTGCCACCCGTGGGACAGGGGATTCGAACCCTGAAGCTTTCTTT. As protein: CATRGTGDSNPEAFF. This chain connects TRBV24-1 to TRBJ1-1; TRBD1 agrees at 10 bases. Germline CDR1 is KGHDR and CDR2 is SFDVKD. The CDR3 loop spans 15 amino acids.